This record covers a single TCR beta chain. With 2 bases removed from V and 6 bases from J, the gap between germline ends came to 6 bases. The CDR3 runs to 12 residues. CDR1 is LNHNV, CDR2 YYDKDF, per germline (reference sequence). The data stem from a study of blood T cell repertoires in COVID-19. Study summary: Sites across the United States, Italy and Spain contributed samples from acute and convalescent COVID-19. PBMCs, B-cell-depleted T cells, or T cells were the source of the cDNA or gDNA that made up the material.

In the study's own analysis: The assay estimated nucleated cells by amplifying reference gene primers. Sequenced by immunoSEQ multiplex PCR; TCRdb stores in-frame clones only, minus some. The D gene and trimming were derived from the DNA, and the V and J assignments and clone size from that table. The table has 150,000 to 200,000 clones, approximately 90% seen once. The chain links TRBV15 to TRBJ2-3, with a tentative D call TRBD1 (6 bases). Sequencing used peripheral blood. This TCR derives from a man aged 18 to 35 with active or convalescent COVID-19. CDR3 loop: CATSRTGDTQYF. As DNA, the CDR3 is TGTGCCACCAGCAGAACAGGGGATACGCAGTATTTT.